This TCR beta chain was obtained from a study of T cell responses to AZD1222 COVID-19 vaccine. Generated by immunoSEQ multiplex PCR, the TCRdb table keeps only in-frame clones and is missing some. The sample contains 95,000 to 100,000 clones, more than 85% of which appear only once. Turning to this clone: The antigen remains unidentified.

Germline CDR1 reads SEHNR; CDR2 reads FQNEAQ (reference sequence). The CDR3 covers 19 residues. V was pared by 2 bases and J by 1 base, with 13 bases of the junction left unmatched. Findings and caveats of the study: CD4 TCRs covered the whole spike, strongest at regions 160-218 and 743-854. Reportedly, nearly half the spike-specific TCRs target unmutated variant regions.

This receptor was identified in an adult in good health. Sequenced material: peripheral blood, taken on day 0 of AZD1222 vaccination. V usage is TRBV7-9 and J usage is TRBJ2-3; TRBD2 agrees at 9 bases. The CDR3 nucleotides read TGTGCCAGCAGCTTACGTCTGCTAGCGGGAAGGGCTGGCACAGATACGCAGTATTTT. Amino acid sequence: CASSLRLLAGRAGTDTQYF.